What follows are 10 T cell receptor beta chains derived from one specimen sequenced in a study of T-cell reconstitution after alpha-beta-depleted transplantation in children (dated by TCRdb to the mid-2010s). The library was generated by PCR. TCRdb records Illumina HiSeq 2500 as the sequencer. To normalize quantification of the TCRbeta repertoire, the TCR libraries were built with molecular barcoding that relied on unique molecular identifiers. In-frame beta chains were kept once TCRdb had trimmed the public reads at Q25 with fastp and called clones with MiXCR. Identical CDR3 proteins give one entry, which carries the most common genes and DNA. This sample gives 250,000 to 400,000 distinct CDR3 sequences in total; around 25% of them show up just once. Over 9.5% of the sample rests with the top ten. The sample's treatment or condition label, in plain terms: allogeneic hematopoietic cell transplantation with graft depleted of TCRalphabeta T cells and CD19 B cells.

This specimen consisted of PBMCs, mostly from graft donor cells, obtained 180 days after TCRalphabeta/CD19-depleted stem cell transplant. The receptors here all came from a male patient younger than 18 who had a stem cell transplant for acute lymphoblastic leukemia, so the T cells may come from the graft donor.

CDR3 DNA: TGCAGTGCTAGTCTGGACCTAGCGGGTGACAATGAGCAGTTCTTC. This codes for CSASLDLAGDNEQFF. The rearrangement joins TRBV20-1 to TRBJ2-1; 8 nucleotides agree with TRBD2. The CDR3 has 15 residues. Trimming removed 3 bases from V and 5 bases from J; junction bases left unmatched: 9. CDR1 is DFQATT, CDR2 SNEGSKA, per germline (reference sequence).

V and J are TRBV5-5 and TRBJ2-5, with TRBD1 identical over 7 bases. Germline V gene sequence: CDR1 SGHKS, CDR2 YYEKEE (reference sequence). Unmatched junction bases numbered 9, after V lost 0 bases and J lost 4 bases. There are 16 residues in the CDR3. CDR3 amino acids: CASSLGIGTARETQYF. For the CDR3, the DNA is TGTGCCAGCAGCTTGGGAATCGGGACAGCTCGAGAGACCCAGTACTTC. Supplemented by reference TRBV5-5 and TRBJ2-5, the full variable domain reads DAGVTQSPTHLIKTRGQQVTLRCSPISGHKSVSWYQQVLGQGPQFIFQYYEKEERGRGNFPDRFSARQFPNYSSELNVNALLLGDSALYLCASSLGIGTARETQYFGPGTRLLVL.

The chain uses TRBV7-8 and TRBJ1-1; D unclear. Per the germline V gene, CDR1 is SGHVS and CDR2 is FQNEAQ. The V and J ends lost 5 bases and 2 bases respectively, with 12 bases between them. The length of the CDR3 is 14 residues. The CDR3: CASSLVRHNTEAFF. CDR3 DNA sequence: TGTGCCAGCAGCCTGGTCCGACATAACACTGAAGCTTTCTTT.

A remark on this clonotype: The germline gene is not matched at one end of the junction; a read error may be the cause. The chain carries TRBV3-1 and TRBJ2-3; unclear D gene. Germline V gene sequence: CDR1 LGHDT, CDR2 YNNKEL (reference sequence). CDR3 length equals 15 residues. The DNA for the CDR3 is TGTGGCAGCAGCCAAGGGCCTCAAAGCACAGATACGCAGTATTTT. This codes for CGSSQGPQSTDTQYF.

The rearrangement joins TRBV5-5 to TRBJ1-2; D unresolved. Germline V gene sequence: CDR1 SGHKS, CDR2 YYEKEE (reference sequence). The V and J ends lost 0 bases and 14 bases respectively, with 14 bases between them. CDR3 length: 12 amino acids. As DNA, the CDR3 is TGTGCCAGCAGCTTGGCCTTGGAGAGGGTAACCTTC. It translates to CASSLALERVTF.

The chain recombines TRBV7-2 with TRBJ2-3; a weak D match, TRBD1 (6 bases). The germline V gene encodes CDR1 SGHTA and CDR2 FQGNSA. CDR3 length equals 15 residues. Trimming took off 5 bases at V and 5 bases at J, with 17 bases between the two ends. The DNA for the CDR3 is TGTGCCAGCAGCCTGTGGGACAACCTACGAGATACGCAGTATTTT. Amino acid sequence: CASSLWDNLRDTQYF.

The CDR3 reads CATRSSFTTQYF. The DNA of the CDR3 is TGTGCCACAAGGTCTTCCTTTACCACGCAGTATTTT. The rearrangement joins TRBV15 to TRBJ2-3; no definite D call. The CDR3 runs 12 residues. The V and J ends lost 9 bases and 9 bases respectively, with 16 bases between them. Germline lookup yields CDR1 LNHNV and CDR2 YYDKDF (reference sequence).

V is TRBV29-1 and J is TRBJ1-1; unclear D gene. This CDR3 has 10 amino acids. Germline CDR1 and CDR2: SQVTM and ANQGSEA. V was clipped by 7 bases and J by 8 bases, with 11 bases between them. The CDR3 loop is CSADTREAFF. The CDR3, as DNA: TGCAGCGCCGATACCCGCGAAGCTTTCTTT. Complete variable domain (other parts from reference TRBV29-1 and TRBJ1-1): SAVISQKPSRDICQRGTSLTIQCQVDSQVTMMFWYRQQPGQSLTLIATANQGSEATYESGFVIDKFPISRPNLTFSTLTVSNMSPEDSSIYLCSADTREAFFGQGTRLTVV.

This clonotype has just a few counts. The chain carries TRBV29-1 and TRBJ1-3; 8 bases agree with TRBD1. Germline V CDR1 and CDR2: SQVTM, ANQGSEA. The J segment lost 4 bases and the V segment lost 4 bases, leaving 9 bases of the junction unmatched. The CDR3 runs to 15 residues. This CDR3 reads CSVGAGQGKGNTIYF. CDR3 DNA: TGCAGCGTTGGGGCTGGACAGGGAAAGGGAAACACCATATATTTT.

CDR3 bases: TGTGCCAGCAGCGCAGGGGGGGATGAGCAGTTCTTC. Amino acid sequence: CASSAGGDEQFF. This chain uses TRBV9 with TRBJ2-1, with D perhaps TRBD1 or TRBD2 (7 bases each). Trimming cost V 3 bases and J 8 bases, with 9 bases left between them. Looked up from germline, CDR1 is SGDLS and CDR2 is YYNGEE. The CDR3 is made up of 12 amino acids.